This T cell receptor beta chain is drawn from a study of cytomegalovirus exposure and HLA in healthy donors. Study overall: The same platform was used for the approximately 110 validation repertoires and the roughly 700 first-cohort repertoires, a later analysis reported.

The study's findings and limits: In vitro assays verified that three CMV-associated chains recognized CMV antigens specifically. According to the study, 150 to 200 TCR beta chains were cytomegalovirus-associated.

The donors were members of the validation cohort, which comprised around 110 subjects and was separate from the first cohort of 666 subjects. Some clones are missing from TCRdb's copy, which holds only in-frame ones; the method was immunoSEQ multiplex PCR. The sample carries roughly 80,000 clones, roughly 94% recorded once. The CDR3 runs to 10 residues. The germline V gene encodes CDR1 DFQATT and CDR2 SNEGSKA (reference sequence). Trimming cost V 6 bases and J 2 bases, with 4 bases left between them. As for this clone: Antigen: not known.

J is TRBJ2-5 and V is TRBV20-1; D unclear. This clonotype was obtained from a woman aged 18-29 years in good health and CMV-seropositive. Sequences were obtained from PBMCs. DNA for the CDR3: TGCAGTGCCCTACAAGAGACCCAGTACTTC. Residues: CSALQETQYF.